Listed below are T cell receptor beta chains from one sample, sequenced in a study of control samples from healthy donors and cancer patients. Data came from immunoSEQ multiplex PCR; TCRdb stores just in-frame clones and leaves some out. The data contain 90,000 to 110,000 clones, around four fifths of them singletons. Sequencing used blood. The receptor source for this set is a woman between 50 and 59 years old in good health. CDR3s include the opening cysteine and the closing phenylalanine or tryptophan. Fields, in order: D gene, V gene, CDR3 protein. A D gene is named only where the DNA matches it firmly.

TRBD1 TRBV7-2 CASSPRRQGANYGYTF
. TRBV7-2 CARPGRGSNEQFF
. TRBV5-1 CASSLVGGVNTEAFF
TRBD2 TRBV5-1 CASSLAVNSGRPGPGELFF
TRBD1 TRBV24-1 CATSDRDSLHNEQFF
. TRBV11-3 CASSPRGPGQETQYF
. TRBV28 CASSHQRRGKETQYF
TRBD1 TRBV14 CASKPLGQGTNTEAFF
TRBD1 TRBV27 CASSLSPTGDSNYGYTF
TRBD2 TRBV7-3 CASSFRTSGGAQFF
TRBD1 TRBV19 CASSGQGRDTQYF
. TRBV7-2 CASSLATEAFF
. TRBV10-3 CAISNPRSSYNEQFF
. TRBV6-4 CASSDDNTGELFF
. TRBV4-3 CASSQEIQGGAEKLFF
TRBD1 TRBV9 CASSAGTGRETQYF
TRBD1 TRBV11-2 CASSLSTGISYEQYF
. TRBV11-3 CASSFGRASSGNTIYF
. TRBV9 CASSVETGANEQFF
. TRBV5-4 CASSLRSGESGEAFF
TRBD1 TRBV7-3 CASSPTGGTEAFF
. TRBV6-6 CASSYSSVQETQYF
TRBD1 TRBV6-2/TRBV6-3 CASSLAGQSQPQHF
. TRBV18 CASSPRPVNDGNQPQHF
. TRBV21-1 CASSTPGTNLSYEQYF
TRBD2 TRBV7-2 CASSSPGLAGAETQYF
. TRBV3-1/TRBV3-2 CASSQGGRPEAFF
. TRBV18 CASSQDRINSPLHF
TRBD1 TRBV27 CASRSRPIYPTGGLYEQYF
TRBD1 TRBV27 CASSRQTGGREAFF
TRBD2 TRBV24-1 CATSDPGGYNEQFF
TRBD1 TRBV14 CASRPRQGFLNTEAFF
TRBD1 TRBV10-3 CAIRGPGQGPGELFF
. TRBV19 CASSIDPGINEKLFF
. TRBV21-1 CASRKGENQPQHF
. TRBV9 CASSVSPSGNTEAFF
TRBD2 TRBV5-1 CASSSFGTSGTNTGELFF
. TRBV9 CASSKPGLRAGANVLTF
. TRBV5-8 CASTVGGEREQPQHF
TRBD1 TRBV5-6 CASRPTGFGVSNEQFF
. TRBV27 CASKGYSYNSPLHF
. TRBV12-3/TRBV12-4 CASSLSPDLLFF
TRBD1 TRBV5-1 CASSSTGARTGGSGYTF
TRBD1 TRBV6-5 CASSYGTVNEKLFF
. TRBV6-2/TRBV6-3 CASSRRTGGDIQYF
TRBD1 TRBV6-1 CASTEQGAHGYTF
. TRBV7-8 CASSFGINEKLFF
TRBD1 TRBV14 CASSQVGWGTGASGANVLTF
. TRBV7-2 CATRASATQRQQFF
TRBD2 TRBV10-1 CAGPPGTSGDNEQFF
. TRBV4-3 CASSRRLGVNTAGTEAFF
. TRBV27 CASGSTGGNQPQHF
. TRBV4-3 CASADGAYNEQFF